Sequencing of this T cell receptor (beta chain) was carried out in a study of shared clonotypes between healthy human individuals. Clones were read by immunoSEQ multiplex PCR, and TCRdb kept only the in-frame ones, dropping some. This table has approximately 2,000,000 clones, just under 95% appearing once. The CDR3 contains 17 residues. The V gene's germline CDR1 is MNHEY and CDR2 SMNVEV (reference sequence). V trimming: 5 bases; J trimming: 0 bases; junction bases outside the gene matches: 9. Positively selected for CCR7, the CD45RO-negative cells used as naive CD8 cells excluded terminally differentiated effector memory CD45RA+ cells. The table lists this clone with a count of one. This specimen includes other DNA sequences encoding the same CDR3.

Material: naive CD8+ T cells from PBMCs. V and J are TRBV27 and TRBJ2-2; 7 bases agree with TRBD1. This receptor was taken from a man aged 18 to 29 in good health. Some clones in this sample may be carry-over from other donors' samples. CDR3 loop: CASSLSRQGANTGELFF. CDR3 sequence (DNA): TGTGCCAGCAGTCTCTCGAGACAGGGAGCGAACACCGGGGAGCTGTTTTTT.